This T cell receptor beta chain was profiled in a study of cytomegalovirus exposure and HLA in healthy donors. Study context: Earlier, fewer than 130 million unique TCR beta sequences were recovered from 170 million or so T cells by an analysis. General study points: It was confirmed in vitro that three of the CMV-associated chains were specific for CMV antigens. Some V segments, including TRBV6-2 and TRBV6-3, were excluded as indistinguishable.

About this clone itself: What it binds is not known.

V was trimmed by 1 base and J by 0 bases, leaving 7 bases between them. Germline loops: CDR1 GTSNPN, CDR2 SVGIG (reference sequence). This CDR3 comprises 13 residues. The PCR ran on 60 Vbeta and 13 Jbeta primers. Clones were read by immunoSEQ multiplex PCR, and TCRdb kept only the in-frame ones, dropping some. Altogether 90,000 to 150,000 clones are present, around 75% being singletons, with the ten largest covering roughly 3%. Material for sequencing was PBMCs. The V call is TRBV30, the J call TRBJ2-7, with D tentatively TRBD2 (5 bases). This sequence originates from a woman in her 40s in good health and CMV-seropositive. The CDR3: CAWSGRDSYEQYF. The CDR3 DNA reads TGTGCCTGGAGTGGACGGGACTCCTACGAGCAGTACTTC.